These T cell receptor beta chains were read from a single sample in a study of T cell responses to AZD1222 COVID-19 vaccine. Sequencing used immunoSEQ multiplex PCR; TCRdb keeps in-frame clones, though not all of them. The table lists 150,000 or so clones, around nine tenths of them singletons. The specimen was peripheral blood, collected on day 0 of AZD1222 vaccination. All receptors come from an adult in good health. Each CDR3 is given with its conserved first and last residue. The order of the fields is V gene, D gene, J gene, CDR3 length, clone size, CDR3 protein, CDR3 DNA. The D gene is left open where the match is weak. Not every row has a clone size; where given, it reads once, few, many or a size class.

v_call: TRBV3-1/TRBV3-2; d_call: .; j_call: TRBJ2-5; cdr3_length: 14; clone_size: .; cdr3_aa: CASSQVGGRETQYF; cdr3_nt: TGTGCCAGCAGCCAAGTTGGGGGTCGGGAGACCCAGTACTTC
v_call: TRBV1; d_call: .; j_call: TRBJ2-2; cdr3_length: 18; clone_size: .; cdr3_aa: CTSSQPRKVGGNTGELFF; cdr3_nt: TGCACCAGCAGCCAACCCCGAAAGGTGGGGGGGAACACCGGGGAGCTGTTTTTT
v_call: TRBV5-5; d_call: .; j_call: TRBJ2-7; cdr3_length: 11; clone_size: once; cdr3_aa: CASSELDEQYF; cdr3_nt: TGTGCCAGCAGCGAGCTTGACGAGCAGTACTTC
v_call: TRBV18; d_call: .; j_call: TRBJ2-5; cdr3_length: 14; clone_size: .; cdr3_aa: CASSPPTELATQYF; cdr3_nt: TGTGCCAGCTCACCACCAACAGAGCTAGCGACCCAGTACTTC
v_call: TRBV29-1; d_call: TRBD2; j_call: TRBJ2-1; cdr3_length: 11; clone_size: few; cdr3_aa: CSVEDPPGGFF; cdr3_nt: TGCAGCGTTGAAGATCCGCCGGGAGGGTTCTTC
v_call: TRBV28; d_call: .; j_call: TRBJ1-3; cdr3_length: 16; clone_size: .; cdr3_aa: CASSQARDPSGNTIYF; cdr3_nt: TGTGCCAGCAGCCAGGCCAGGGATCCTTCTGGAAACACCATATATTTT
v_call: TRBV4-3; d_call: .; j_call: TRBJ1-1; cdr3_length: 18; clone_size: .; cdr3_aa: CASSHRGRGVLMNTEAFF; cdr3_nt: TGCGCCAGCAGCCACCGAGGACGGGGGGTACTCATGAACACTGAAGCTTTCTTT
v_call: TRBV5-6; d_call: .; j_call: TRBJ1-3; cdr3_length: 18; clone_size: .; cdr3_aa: CASSLGPGREAQANTIYF; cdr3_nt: TGTGCCAGCAGCTTAGGCCCGGGCAGGGAGGCCCAGGCAAACACCATATATTTT
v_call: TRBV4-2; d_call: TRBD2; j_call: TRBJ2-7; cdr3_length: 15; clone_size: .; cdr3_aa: CASSQTLAGGNEQYF; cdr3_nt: TGTGCCAGCAGCCAAACACTAGCGGGAGGAAACGAGCAGTACTTC
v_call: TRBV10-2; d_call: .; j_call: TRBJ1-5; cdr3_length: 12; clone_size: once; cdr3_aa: CATRNRDQPQHF; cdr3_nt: TGCGCCACCAGGAACAGGGACCAGCCCCAGCATTTT
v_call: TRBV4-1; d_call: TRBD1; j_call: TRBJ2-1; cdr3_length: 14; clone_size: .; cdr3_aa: CASSQGDRDNEQFF; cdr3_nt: TGCGCCAGCAGCCAAGGGGACAGGGACAATGAGCAGTTCTTC
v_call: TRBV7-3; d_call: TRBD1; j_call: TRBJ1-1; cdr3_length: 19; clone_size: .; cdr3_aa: CASSLSGSTTGDLYTEAFF; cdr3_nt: TGTGCCAGCAGCTTATCGGGATCGACGACAGGGGATTTATACACTGAAGCTTTCTTT
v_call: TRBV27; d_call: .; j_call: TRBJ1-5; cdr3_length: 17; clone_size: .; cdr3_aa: CASSLNGGTGIRQPQHF; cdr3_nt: TGTGCCAGCAGTTTAAACGGAGGGACGGGGATCAGGCAGCCCCAGCATTTT
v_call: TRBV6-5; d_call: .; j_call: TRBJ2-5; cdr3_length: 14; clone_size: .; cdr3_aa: CASSSLGGQETQYF; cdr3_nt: TGTGCCAGCAGCTCCCTTGGCGGCCAAGAGACCCAGTACTTC
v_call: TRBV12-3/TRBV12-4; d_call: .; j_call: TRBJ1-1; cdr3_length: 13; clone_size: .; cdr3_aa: CASSPPWNTEAFF; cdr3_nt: TGTGCCAGCAGTCCTCCTTGGAACACTGAAGCTTTCTTT
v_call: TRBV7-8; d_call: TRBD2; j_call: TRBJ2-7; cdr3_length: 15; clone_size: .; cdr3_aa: CASSSSGVPSYEQYF; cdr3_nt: TGTGCCAGCAGCTCGAGCGGGGTCCCGTCCTACGAGCAGTACTTC
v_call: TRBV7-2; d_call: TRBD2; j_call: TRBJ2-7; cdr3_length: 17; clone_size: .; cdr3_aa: CASSFLAGGMSIGEQYF; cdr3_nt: TGTGCCAGCAGCTTTTTAGCGGGAGGTATGTCCATAGGCGAGCAGTACTTC
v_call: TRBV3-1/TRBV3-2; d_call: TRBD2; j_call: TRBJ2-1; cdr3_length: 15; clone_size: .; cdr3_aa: CATLLAGGFINEQFF; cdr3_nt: TGTGCCACCCTACTAGCGGGAGGATTTATAAATGAGCAGTTCTTC
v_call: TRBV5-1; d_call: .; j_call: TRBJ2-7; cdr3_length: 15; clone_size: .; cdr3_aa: CASSLGRMGSYEQYF; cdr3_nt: TGCGCCAGCAGCTTGGGACGGATGGGCTCCTACGAGCAGTACTTC
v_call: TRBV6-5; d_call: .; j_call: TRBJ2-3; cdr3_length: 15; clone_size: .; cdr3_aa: CASSSIRVSTDTQYF; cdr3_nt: TGTGCCAGCAGTTCCATCAGGGTTAGCACAGATACGCAGTATTTT
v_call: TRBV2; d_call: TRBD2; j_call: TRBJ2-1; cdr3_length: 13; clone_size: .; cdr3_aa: CASRGLARVEQFF; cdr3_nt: TGTGCCAGCAGGGGACTAGCTCGGGTTGAGCAGTTCTTC
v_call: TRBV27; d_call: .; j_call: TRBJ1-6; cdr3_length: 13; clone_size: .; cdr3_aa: CASSFGRASPLHF; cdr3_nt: TGTGCCAGCAGTTTCGGCAGGGCTTCACCCCTCCACTTT
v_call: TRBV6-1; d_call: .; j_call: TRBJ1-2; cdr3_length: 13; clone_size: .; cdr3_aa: CASNQEIIYGYTF; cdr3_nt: TGTGCCAGCAACCAGGAGATTATCTATGGCTACACCTTC
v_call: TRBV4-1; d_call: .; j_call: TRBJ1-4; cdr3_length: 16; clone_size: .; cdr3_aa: CASSQGSGTWNEKLFF; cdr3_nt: TGCGCCAGCAGCCAAGGCTCCGGGACATGGAACGAAAAACTGTTTTTT
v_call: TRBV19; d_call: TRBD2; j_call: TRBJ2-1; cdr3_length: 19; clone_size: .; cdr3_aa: CASSTYTGTSGRSYNEQFF; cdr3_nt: TGTGCCAGTAGTACATATACCGGGACTAGCGGGAGGTCCTACAATGAGCAGTTCTTC
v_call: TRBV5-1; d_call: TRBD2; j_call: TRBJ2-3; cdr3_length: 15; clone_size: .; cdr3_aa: CASSLSSGNADTQYF; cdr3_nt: TGCGCCAGCAGCTTGTCTAGCGGGAACGCAGATACGCAGTATTTT
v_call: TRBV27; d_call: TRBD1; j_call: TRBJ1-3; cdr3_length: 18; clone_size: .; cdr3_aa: CASRGRTGGKFSGNTIYF; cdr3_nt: TGTGCCAGCAGGGGCAGGACAGGGGGCAAATTCTCTGGAAACACCATATATTTT
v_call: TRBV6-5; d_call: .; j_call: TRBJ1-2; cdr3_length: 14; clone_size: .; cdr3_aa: CASSLDPGGGGYTF; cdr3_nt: TGTGCCAGCAGCCTCGATCCGGGCGGGGGTGGCTACACCTTC
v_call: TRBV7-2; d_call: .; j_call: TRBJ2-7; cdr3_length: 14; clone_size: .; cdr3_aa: CASSLQGLSYEQYF; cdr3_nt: TGTGCCAGCAGCTTACAGGGATTGAGCTACGAGCAGTACTTC
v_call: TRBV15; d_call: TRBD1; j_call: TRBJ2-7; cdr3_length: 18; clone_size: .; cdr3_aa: CATSGHHGQGDKAYEQYF; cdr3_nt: TGTGCCACCAGCGGGCACCATGGGCAGGGGGACAAAGCGTACGAGCAGTACTTC
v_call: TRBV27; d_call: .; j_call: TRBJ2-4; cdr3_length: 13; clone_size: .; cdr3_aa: CASSWDGENIQYF; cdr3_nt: TGTGCCAGCAGTTGGGACGGGGAAAACATTCAGTACTTC
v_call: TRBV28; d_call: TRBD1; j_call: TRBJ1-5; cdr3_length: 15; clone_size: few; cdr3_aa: CASTTGEYSNQPQHF; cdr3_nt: TGTGCCAGTACGACAGGGGAATATAGCAATCAGCCCCAGCATTTT
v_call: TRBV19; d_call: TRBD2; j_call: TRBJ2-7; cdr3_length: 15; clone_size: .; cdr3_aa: CASTGTSGTSYEQYF; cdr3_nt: TGTGCCAGTACAGGGACTAGCGGGACGTCCTACGAGCAGTACTTC
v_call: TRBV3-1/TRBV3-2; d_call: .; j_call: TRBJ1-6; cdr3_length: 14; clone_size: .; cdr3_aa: CASSHRTAHSPLHF; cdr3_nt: TGTGCCAGCAGCCACCGGACAGCACATTCACCCCTCCACTTT